A single sample is the source of the 27 T cell receptor beta chains below, sequenced in a study of shared clonotypes between healthy human individuals. Only in-frame clones appear in the TCRdb table, and some are missing; sequencing was by immunoSEQ multiplex PCR. This sample has about 480,000 clones, with about three quarters found just once. The specimen was PBMCs. These receptors were collected from a woman between 40 and 55 years old in good health. Some clones in this sample may be carry-over from other donors' samples.

The chain has TRBV11-2 and TRBJ2-1; TRBD2 aligns across 12 bases. The CDR3 sequence is 18 residues long. Germline V gene sequence: CDR1 SGHAT, CDR2 FQNNGV. Trimming at V came to 1 base and at J to 4 bases, leaving 8 bases not matched to a gene. In DNA form, the CDR3 reads TGTGCCAGCAGCTTAGCCCGGGGGACTAGCGGGCAATACAATGAGCAGTTCTTC. Protein product: CASSLARGTSGQYNEQFF.

The genes are TRBV7-2 and TRBJ2-7; 10 bases fit TRBD2. V shed 5 bases and J 2 bases; nucleotides not matched to a gene: 3. In germline, CDR1 is SGHTA, CDR2 FQGNSA. The CDR3 runs to 14 residues. The CDR3 bases are TGTGCCAGCAGCGGTACTAGCGGGGCCTACGAGCAGTACTTC. This translates into CASSGTSGAYEQYF.

This clone was found a few times. V gene TRBV9 combines with J gene TRBJ2-2, with a possible D match to TRBD2 (5 bases). Per germline, CDR1 SGDLS and CDR2 YYNGEE. V lost 3 bases and J lost 7, with 13 bases in between. This CDR3 spans 14 amino acids. CDR3 loop: CASSETNGIGELFF. CDR3 DNA: TGTGCCAGCAGCGAGACCAACGGGATCGGGGAGCTGTTTTTT. Full variable domain (outside the CDR3, taken from reference TRBV9 and TRBJ2-2): DSGVTQTPKHLITATGQRVTLRCSPRSGDLSVYWYQQSLDQGLQFLIQYYNGEERAKGNILERFSAQQFPDLHSELNLSSLELGDSALYFCASSETNGIGELFFGEGSRLTVL.

V is TRBV5-1 and J is TRBJ2-5; tentative D call: TRBD1 (5 bases). In germline, CDR1 is SGHRS, CDR2 YFSETQ. V was clipped by 6 bases and J by 5 bases, with 14 bases between them. CDR3 size: 13 residues. This chain's CDR3 is CASTLQGDETQYF. In DNA, the CDR3 is TGCGCCAGCACACTTCAGGGCGATGAGACCCAGTACTTC.

The chain recombines TRBV30 with TRBJ2-1; 9 bases agree with TRBD2. This CDR3 has 17 amino acids. V lost 4 bases and J lost 0; bases outside the gene matches: 10. The V gene's germline CDR1 is GTSNPN and CDR2 SVGIG (reference sequence). CDR3 DNA sequence: TGTGCCTGGACCCCCGCTAGCGGGGCCCTCTCCTACAATGAGCAGTTCTTC. Amino acid sequence: CAWTPASGALSYNEQFF. Combining the CDR3 with reference TRBV30 and TRBJ2-1 gives the whole variable domain SQTIHQWPATLVQPVGSPLSLECTVEGTSNPNLYWYRQAAGRGLQLLFYSVGIGQISSEVPQNLSASRPQDRQFILSSKKLLLSDSGFYLCAWTPASGALSYNEQFFGPGTRLTVL.

This rearrangement joins TRBV7-3 to TRBJ2-7; tentative D call: TRBD2 (7 bases). From germline, CDR1 is SGHTA and CDR2 FQGTGA. The CDR3 runs 16 residues. V shed 5 bases and J shed 1 base, with 18 bases lying between them. The CDR3 loop reads CASSQGYRGASYEQYF. The CDR3 DNA follows: TGTGCCAGCAGCCAAGGCTACCGGGGGGCGTCCTACGAGCAGTACTTC.

As concerns this clone: Relative to the germline gene, one junction end is altered; a read error may explain this. The chain links TRBV2 to TRBJ2-7; no definite D call. The CDR3 length is 16 residues. Germline V CDR1 and CDR2: SNHLY, FYNNEI. In DNA form, the CDR3 reads TGTGCCAGCAGGGAAGGGATGGGTCCGCCTTCCTACGAGCAGTACTTC. Translated, it gives CASREGMGPPSYEQYF.

The chain combines TRBV18 with TRBJ2-3; perhaps D is TRBD1 or TRBD2 (5 bases each). V lost 4 bases to trimming and J lost 6 bases, with 20 bases between them. Germline V gives CDR1 KGHSH, CDR2 LQKENI. This CDR3 is built from 16 residues. The chain's CDR3 is CASSRQPGPPGDTQYF. The CDR3 region has the DNA TGTGCCAGCTCACGTCAGCCGGGACCACCTGGGGATACGCAGTATTTT.

The CDR3 loop reads CASSDLLLAGNTDTQYF. In DNA, the CDR3 is TGTGCCAGCAGCGATCTGTTACTAGCGGGAAACACAGATACGCAGTATTTT. The rearrangement joins TRBV2 to TRBJ2-3; TRBD2 aligns across 10 bases. V shed 6 bases, J shed 2 bases, and the junction held 11 bases outside the gene matches. Germline assignment: CDR1 SNHLY and CDR2 FYNNEI. The CDR3 is 17 residues long.

The chain has TRBV29-1 and TRBJ1-3; D call uncertain. Between the trimmed V and J ends, which lost 4 bases and 0 bases, there was a span of 1 base. This CDR3 has 11 amino acids. Per the germline V gene, CDR1 is SQVTM and CDR2 is ANQGSEA. CDR3 in amino acids: CSVVSGNTIYF. CDR3 nucleotide sequence: TGCAGCGTTGTCTCTGGAAACACCATATATTTT.

A word on this clone: This same CDR3 is encoded by further DNA sequences in the sample. The V and J genes are TRBV9 and TRBJ2-1; no firm D call. The CDR3 consists of 14 residues. The V end was cut by 0 bases, the J end by 5 bases, with 9 bases between. Germline CDR1 reads SGDLS; CDR2 reads YYNGEE. The CDR3 coding sequence is TGTGCCAGCAGCGTAGGTGGACCACACAATGAGCAGTTCTTC. Its translation is CASSVGGPHNEQFF.

A remark on this clone: This could be a read error, since a much larger clone is one nucleotide away. The chain uses TRBV6-6 and TRBJ1-5; D is uncertain. The CDR3 has 12 amino acids. V dropped 0 bases and J dropped 7 bases, with 4 bases sitting between them. Germline lookup yields CDR1 MNHNY and CDR2 SVGAGI (reference sequence). The CDR3 is CASSYSQQPQHF. In DNA, the CDR3 is TGTGCCAGCAGTTACTCGCAACAGCCCCAGCATTTT.

V usage is TRBV5-1 and J usage is TRBJ2-6; 9 nucleotides align to TRBD2. This CDR3 region has 18 residues. The germline V gene encodes CDR1 SGHRS and CDR2 YFSETQ. Trimming at V came to 0 bases and at J to 0 bases, leaving 4 bases not matched to a gene. CDR3 residues: CASSLGLAGRSGANVLTF. In DNA form, the CDR3 reads TGCGCCAGCAGCTTGGGGCTAGCGGGACGCTCTGGGGCCAACGTCCTGACTTTC.

The chain has TRBV7-9 and TRBJ2-1; tentatively, D is TRBD2 (6 bases). Germline CDR1 SEHNR, CDR2 FQNEAQ (reference sequence). This CDR3 is built from 14 residues. V was cut by 0 bases and J by 16 bases, with 19 bases left in between. CDR3 protein: CASSLAPGLPGAFF. The CDR3 coding sequence is TGTGCCAGCAGCTTAGCCCCGGGACTCCCCGGTGCCTTCTTC.

The rearrangement links TRBV2 to TRBJ1-2; no firm D call. Trimming took off 6 bases at V and 8 bases at J, with 7 bases between the two ends. This CDR3 comprises 10 residues. Per the germline V gene, CDR1 is SNHLY and CDR2 is FYNNEI. The CDR3 nucleotides read TGTGCCAGCAGATATGTAGGCTACACCTTC. Protein product: CASRYVGYTF.

In its sample, this clone was seen once. The V gene is TRBV7-8, the J gene TRBJ1-5, with TRBD1 as a possible D gene (6 bases). CDR1 is SGHVS and CDR2 is FQNEAQ in the germline V gene. V gave up 7 bases and J gave up 3 bases, with 13 bases separating them. The CDR3 loop spans 14 amino acids. The CDR3 region is CASTEQGNNQPQHF. CDR3 DNA sequence: TGTGCCAGCACGGAACAGGGAAACAATCAGCCCCAGCATTTT. The variable domain in full, completed from reference TRBV7-8 and TRBJ1-5, reads GAGVSQSPRYKVAKRGQDVALRCDPISGHVSLFWYQQALGQGPEFLTYFQNEAQLDKSGLPSDRFFAERPEGSVSTLKIQRTQQEDSAVYLCASTEQGNNQPQHFGDGTRLSIL.

The chain uses TRBV28 and TRBJ2-7; 8 bases map to TRBD1. CDR1 and CDR2 (germline): MDHEN, SYDVKM. This CDR3 is built from 14 residues. V lost 6 bases to trimming and J lost 5 bases; unmatched junction nucleotides: 9. CDR3: CASRPQGAGNEQYF. CDR3 sequence (DNA): TGTGCCAGCAGGCCCCAGGGGGCGGGTAACGAGCAGTACTTC.

This clone appeared once. The chain joins TRBV4-1 to TRBJ2-5, with D tentatively TRBD2 (7 bases). CDR3 length equals 15 residues. Germline CDR1 and CDR2: MGHRA and YSYEKL. V was cut by 2 bases and J by 7 bases, with 17 bases left in between. The DNA for the CDR3 is TGCGCCAGCAGCCAAAGGGAGGGGGGCTCGTGGACCCAGTACTTC. It yields the protein CASSQREGGSWTQYF.

The chain couples TRBV28 to TRBJ2-7; D perhaps matches TRBD1 (7 bases). Germline V gene sequence: CDR1 MDHEN, CDR2 SYDVKM. The CDR3 runs to 14 residues. Trimming took 2 bases from V and 6 from J, leaving 14 bases between them. The CDR3 is CASSLGRGTGEQYF. In DNA form, the CDR3 reads TGTGCCAGCAGTTTAGGCAGGGGGACTGGCGAGCAGTACTTC.

The chain carries TRBV28 and TRBJ2-1; either TRBD1 or TRBD2 may supply D (5 bases each). V lost 5 bases, J lost 9 bases, and 17 bases lay in between. The CDR3 loop spans 14 amino acids. Germline CDR1 is MDHEN and CDR2 is SYDVKM. The CDR3 is CASSPTGLGGEQFF. The CDR3 DNA sequence: TGTGCCAGCAGTCCCACGGGGCTGGGTGGTGAGCAGTTCTTC.

The chain joins TRBV7-3 to TRBJ2-2; D possibly corresponds to TRBD2 (6 bases). This CDR3 has 18 amino acids. The germline V gene has CDR1 SGHTA and CDR2 FQGTGA. V was shortened by 5 bases and J by 5 bases, with 24 bases between the two germline ends. The CDR3 DNA is TGTGCCAGCAGCCGAACCGATGGACTAACGGGAAGAACCGGGGAGCTGTTTTTT. Its translation: CASSRTDGLTGRTGELFF. The whole variable domain, remainder taken from reference TRBV7-3 and TRBJ2-2, is GAGVSQTPSNKVTEKGKYVELRCDPISGHTALYWYRQSLGQGPEFLIYFQGTGAADDSGLPNDRFFAVRPEGSVSTLKIQRTERGDSAVYLCASSRTDGLTGRTGELFFGEGSRLTVL.

The rearrangement joins TRBV27 to TRBJ1-2, with 7 positions matching TRBD1. Looked up from germline, CDR1 is MNHEY and CDR2 is SMNVEV (reference sequence). Trimming at V came to 3 bases and at J to 4 bases, leaving 5 bases not matched to a gene. This CDR3 contains 14 residues. This CDR3 reads CASSFARTGYGYTF. CDR3 bases: TGTGCCAGCAGTTTTGCCCGGACAGGCTATGGCTACACCTTC.

J is TRBJ2-7 and V is TRBV30, with 15 bases matching TRBD2. V was clipped by 5 bases and J by 6 bases; unmatched bases: 5. The CDR3 length is 14 residues. CDR1 and CDR2 (germline): GTSNPN, SVGIG (reference sequence). CDR3 nucleotides: TGTGCCTGGCACCCGGGACTAGCGGGAGGCGAGCAGTACTTC. Its translation: CAWHPGLAGGEQYF.

The chain employs TRBV4-2 and TRBJ1-4; no clear D gene. Trimming removed 2 bases from V and 0 bases from J, with 13 bases in between. The germline CDR1 and CDR2 sequences are LGHNA and YNFKEQ. The CDR3 has 17 amino acids. The CDR3 DNA reads as TGTGCCAGCAGCCAATGGGAGGTCTCAGCAACTAATGAAAAACTGTTTTTT. Translation gives CASSQWEVSATNEKLFF.

The chain uses TRBV4-2 and TRBJ1-4; possible D gene TRBD1, 5 bases. With 4 bases removed from V and 7 bases from J, the gap between germline ends came to 16 bases. The length of the CDR3 is 15 residues. Germline V gene lookup returns CDR1 LGHNA and CDR2 YNFKEQ. The CDR3, as DNA: TGTGCCAGCAGCCGGGACCGGACGGGAGGTGAAAAACTGTTTTTT. It specifies CASSRDRTGGEKLFF.

J is TRBJ2-5 and V is TRBV7-9; 14 bases line up with TRBD2. V gave up 5 bases and J gave up 5 bases; unmatched junction bases: 4. This CDR3 contains 15 residues. The V gene's germline CDR1 is SEHNR and CDR2 FQNEAQ (reference sequence). The CDR3, as DNA: TGTGCCAGCAGCCCAGGGACTAGCGGGAGTGAGACCCAGTACTTC. It specifies CASSPGTSGSETQYF.

The chain couples TRBV5-4 to TRBJ2-5; 9 positions agree with TRBD2. This CDR3 contains 16 residues. The V and J ends lost 4 bases and 4 bases, in that order; junction bases with no gene match: 11. Germline CDR1 reads SGHNT; CDR2 reads YYREEE (reference sequence). CDR3 residues: CASSPKGSGRGETQYF. Here the CDR3 DNA reads TGTGCCAGCAGCCCCAAGGGTAGCGGGAGAGGAGAGACCCAGTACTTC.